Listed below are T cell receptor beta chains from one sample, sequenced in a study of shared clonotypes between healthy human individuals. The data were produced by immunoSEQ multiplex PCR, yet TCRdb's version contains in-frame clones alone and is incomplete. The table lists about 2.1 million clones, roughly 93% of them singletons. The sample comprised naive CD8+ T cells from PBMCs. Every receptor here comes from a man younger than 35 in good health. Some clones in this sample may be carry-over from other donors' samples. CDR3s include the opening cysteine and the closing phenylalanine or tryptophan. D genes are given only for firm matches. Rows may omit the clone size; those that give it use once, few, many or a size class.

clone_size	v_call	j_call	d_call	cdr3_aa	cdr3_nt
NA	TRBV4-2	TRBJ2-3	TRBD2	CASSQALLAVQDTQYF	TGTGCCAGCAGCCAAGCATTGCTAGCGGTTCAGGATACGCAGTATTTT
NA	TRBV5-1	TRBJ2-5	TRBD1	CASSSRRQGEGLKWETQYF	TGCGCCAGCAGCTCCAGACGACAGGGTGAGGGTTTAAAATGGGAGACCCAGTACTTC
once	TRBV6-5	TRBJ1-1	NA	CASRPSESNTEAFF	TGTGCCAGCAGACCCAGCGAGTCGAACACTGAAGCTTTCTTT
NA	TRBV7-6	TRBJ2-7	TRBD2	CASSLEMGLARYEQYF	TGTGCCAGCAGCTTAGAAATGGGACTAGCGCGCTACGAGCAGTACTTC
NA	TRBV4-1	TRBJ2-2	TRBD2	CASSHPPRLAGEIGELFF	TGCGCCAGCAGCCATCCCCCCCGCCTAGCGGGAGAGATCGGGGAGCTGTTTTTT
NA	TRBV2	TRBJ2-7	TRBD2	CASRLRLAHSYEQYF	TGTGCCAGCAGGTTAAGACTAGCGCACTCCTACGAGCAGTACTTC
NA	TRBV29-1	TRBJ2-7	TRBD2	CSVEEASGSNYEQYF	TGCAGCGTTGAAGAGGCTAGCGGGAGTAATTACGAGCAGTACTTC
NA	TRBV30	TRBJ2-7	NA	CAWSVQRHSYEQYF	TGTGCCTGGAGTGTTCAGCGTCACAGCTACGAGCAGTACTTC
NA	TRBV18	TRBJ2-5	NA	CASSPLQGWDETQYF	TGTGCCAGCTCACCACTTCAGGGTTGGGATGAGACCCAGTACTTC
NA	TRBV9	TRBJ2-1	TRBD2	CASSVAGTAYTSGSSTLYNEQFF	TGTGCCAGCAGCGTAGCAGGGACAGCGTATACTAGCGGGAGTTCTACCCTCTACAATGAGCAGTTCTTC
NA	TRBV7-6	TRBJ2-2	NA	CASSYRNTGELFF	TGTGCCAGCAGCTACAGGAACACCGGGGAGCTGTTTTTT
NA	TRBV7-2	TRBJ1-5	NA	CASSLGYSNQPQHF	TGTGCCAGCAGCTTAGGGTATAGCAATCAGCCCCAGCATTTT
NA	TRBV19	TRBJ2-7	TRBD1	CASREGQGGYEQYF	TGTGCCAGTAGGGAAGGACAGGGTGGGTACGAGCAGTACTTC
NA	TRBV19	TRBJ1-5	NA	CASRAAYSNQPQHF	TGTGCCAGTAGAGCCGCATATAGCAATCAGCCCCAGCATTTT
NA	TRBV11-2	TRBJ1-3	TRBD1	CASTVHPGTGVGNTIYF	TGTGCCAGCACCGTTCACCCCGGGACAGGGGTTGGAAACACCATATATTTT
NA	TRBV5-4	TRBJ2-3	NA	CASSLEPTDTQYF	TGTGCCAGCAGCTTGGAGCCCACAGATACGCAGTATTTT
NA	TRBV7-9	TRBJ2-1	TRBD2	CASSPGTSGQQQFF	TGTGCCAGCAGCCCGGGGACTAGCGGGCAGCAGCAGTTCTTC
NA	TRBV6-1	TRBJ2-1	NA	CASRTTGSDEQFF	TGTGCCAGCAGAACTACAGGTTCCGATGAGCAGTTCTTC
NA	TRBV4-1	TRBJ2-3	TRBD2	CASSPTGTSVLLTQYF	TGCGCCAGCAGCCCAACCGGGACTAGCGTCCTACTTACGCAGTATTTT
few	TRBV28	TRBJ1-4	NA	CASSLLGKLFF	TGTGCCAGCAGTTTATTGGGAAAACTGTTTTTT
NA	TRBV15	TRBJ2-3	TRBD1	CATSGIPGQGDTQYF	TGTGCCACCAGCGGGATTCCGGGACAGGGGGATACGCAGTATTTT
NA	TRBV28	TRBJ2-2	TRBD2	CASRLWTSGISGELFF	TGTGCCAGCAGGTTATGGACTAGCGGGATCTCCGGGGAGCTGTTTTTT
NA	TRBV4-3	TRBJ1-2	NA	CASSPVAGVGYGYTF	TGCGCCAGCAGCCCGGTGGCAGGGGTTGGCTATGGCTACACCTTC
NA	TRBV19	TRBJ2-7	TRBD2	CASTNDRWGGEQYF	TGTGCCAGTACCAACGATAGGTGGGGGGGCGAGCAGTACTTC
NA	TRBV2	TRBJ1-3	NA	CAREGAGNTIYF	TGTGCCAGAGAGGGGGCTGGAAACACCATATATTTT
NA	TRBV4-1	TRBJ2-7	NA	CASSQDPSGAPYEQYF	TGCGCCAGCAGCCAAGATCCCTCAGGGGCCCCCTACGAGCAGTACTTC
NA	TRBV4-2	TRBJ1-2	TRBD1	CASSHGRTGMEGDDYGYTF	TGTGCCAGCAGCCACGGAAGGACAGGGATGGAGGGGGATGACTATGGCTACACCTTC
NA	TRBV13	TRBJ2-5	NA	CASSHLATHQETQYF	TGTGCCAGCAGCCATCTAGCGACCCACCAAGAGACCCAGTACTTC
NA	TRBV2	TRBJ2-3	TRBD2	CASSDLAGGQSGTDTQYF	TGTGCCAGCAGTGATCTAGCGGGAGGCCAGTCCGGCACAGATACGCAGTATTTT
once	TRBV29-1	TRBJ1-2	TRBD1	CSVDGQGNGYTF	TGCAGCGTTGATGGACAGGGGAACGGCTACACCTTC
NA	TRBV11-2	TRBJ2-1	NA	CASSHNSRANEQFF	TGTGCCAGCAGCCACAACAGTCGGGCCAATGAGCAGTTCTTC
NA	TRBV19	TRBJ2-1	NA	CASSIGGTIIEGIYNEQFF	TGTGCCAGTAGTATAGGTGGCACTATAATCGAGGGGATTTACAATGAGCAGTTCTTC
NA	TRBV15	TRBJ2-7	TRBD2	CATSGDPGLAGDEQYF	TGTGCCACCAGCGGAGACCCGGGACTAGCGGGAGACGAGCAGTATTTC
NA	TRBV4-3	TRBJ1-6	TRBD1	CASSPTGGTPLHF	TGCGCCAGCAGCCCTACAGGGGGCACACCCCTCCACTTT
NA	TRBV14	TRBJ1-1	NA	CASSQLGPKNTEAFF	TGTGCCAGCAGCCAACTTGGGCCCAAGAACACTGAAGCTTTCTTT
NA	TRBV28	TRBJ2-5	NA	CASRERHSYQETQYF	TGTGCCAGCAGAGAGAGACATTCGTACCAAGAGACCCAGTACTTC
NA	TRBV4-3	TRBJ2-7	TRBD2	CASSQGRTSGDSQQYF	TGCGCCAGCAGCCAAGGTCGCACTAGCGGTGATTCGCAGCAGTACTTC
NA	TRBV4-1	TRBJ1-4	NA	CASSQIHGRNGEKLFF	TGCGCCAGCAGCCAAATCCATGGCAGGAACGGGGAAAAACTGTTTTTT
once	TRBV28	TRBJ2-5	NA	CASKGGRGTQETQYF	TGTGCCAGCAAGGGGGGCAGGGGGACACAAGAGACCCAGTACTTC
NA	TRBV19	TRBJ1-2	NA	CASSIDDSDSYGYTF	TGTGCCAGTAGTATCGACGACAGCGATTCCTATGGCTACACCTTC
NA	TRBV7-9	TRBJ2-1	NA	CASSPPDSNSYNEQFF	TGTGCCAGCAGCCCCCCGGACAGTAACTCCTACAATGAGCAGTTCTTC
NA	TRBV21-1	TRBJ2-2	NA	CASSRSGQTGELFF	TGTGCCAGCAGCAGATCCGGACAGACCGGGGAGCTGTTTTTT
NA	TRBV29-1	TRBJ2-2	NA	CSVELDRKRAGELFF	TGCAGCGTTGAGCTAGACAGGAAGAGGGCCGGGGAGCTGTTTTTT
NA	TRBV7-9	TRBJ2-1	TRBD1	CASSLVILAGQDYNEQFF	TGTGCCAGCAGCTTAGTAATTTTGGCCGGACAGGACTACAATGAGCAGTTCTTC
NA	TRBV9	TRBJ2-1	NA	CASSVFGFGSYNEQFF	TGTGCCAGCAGCGTATTTGGATTTGGCTCCTACAATGAGCAGTTCTTC
NA	TRBV28	TRBJ2-1	NA	CASSSRTGPPNEQFF	TGTGCCAGCAGTTCGCGAACGGGGCCCCCCAATGAGCAGTTCTTC
NA	TRBV30	TRBJ2-7	NA	CAWSDYMGGVYSYEQYF	TGTGCCTGGAGCGACTACATGGGTGGGGTTTACTCCTACGAGCAGTACTTC
NA	TRBV10-3	TRBJ1-1	TRBD1	CAISTTGGQNTEAFF	TGTGCCATCAGTACAACAGGGGGTCAGAACACTGAAGCTTTCTTT
NA	TRBV11-2	TRBJ2-7	NA	CASTQGGYGIPENEQYF	TGTGCCAGCACCCAGGGGGGGTACGGGATCCCCGAAAACGAGCAGTACTTC
NA	TRBV14	TRBJ2-1	TRBD2	CASSQDRRGLAGGNEQFF	TGTGCCAGCAGCCAAGATCGTCGGGGACTAGCGGGAGGAAATGAGCAGTTCTTC
NA	TRBV4-3	TRBJ2-1	NA	CASSLYLVRDNEQFF	TGCGCCAGCAGCCTCTACCTAGTCCGGGACAATGAGCAGTTCTTC
once	TRBV28	TRBJ2-5	TRBD2	CASSFHIAGAQETQYF	TGTGCCAGCAGTTTCCACATAGCGGGAGCTCAAGAGACCCAGTACTTC
once	TRBV7-2	TRBJ2-7	NA	CASSLVSSSQYEQYF	TGTGCCAGCAGCTTAGTGTCTAGCTCCCAGTACGAGCAGTACTTC
NA	TRBV9	TRBJ1-4	TRBD1	CASSARQGAEKLFF	TGTGCCAGCAGCGCAAGACAGGGGGCTGAAAAACTGTTTTTT
NA	TRBV29-1	TRBJ2-7	TRBD2	CSVLASGRNLYEQYF	TGCAGCGTCCTGGCTAGCGGGAGGAACCTCTACGAGCAGTACTTC
NA	TRBV25-1	TRBJ2-1	TRBD1	CASSDGRGFEQFF	TGTGCCAGCAGTGATGGCAGGGGGTTTGAGCAGTTCTTC
few	TRBV5-1	TRBJ1-2	NA	CASTGDYGYTF	TGCGCCAGCACGGGGGATTATGGCTACACCTTC
NA	TRBV7-9	TRBJ2-1	NA	CASSPVTGVYNEQFF	TGTGCCAGCAGCCCCGTCACGGGAGTCTACAATGAGCAGTTCTTC
NA	TRBV2	TRBJ1-1	NA	CASSENWGPVGAFF	TGTGCCAGCAGTGAAAATTGGGGCCCCGTAGGGGCTTTCTTT